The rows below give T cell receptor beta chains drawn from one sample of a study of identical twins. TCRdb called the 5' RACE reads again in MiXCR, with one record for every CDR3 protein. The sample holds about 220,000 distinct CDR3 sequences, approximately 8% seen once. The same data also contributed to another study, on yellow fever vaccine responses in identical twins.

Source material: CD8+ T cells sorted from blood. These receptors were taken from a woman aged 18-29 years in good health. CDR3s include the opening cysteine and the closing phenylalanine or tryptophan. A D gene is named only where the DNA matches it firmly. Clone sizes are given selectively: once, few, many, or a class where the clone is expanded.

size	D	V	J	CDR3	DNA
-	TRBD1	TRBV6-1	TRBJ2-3	CASSAGTDTDTRYF	TGTGCCAGCAGTGCCGGGACAGACACAGATACGCGGTATTTT
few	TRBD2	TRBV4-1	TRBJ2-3	CASSQVTSGGSTDTQYF	TGCGCCAGCAGCCAAGTGACTAGCGGGGGGAGCACAGATACGCAGTATTTT
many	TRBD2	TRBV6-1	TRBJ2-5	CASSGLAGAEEETQYF	TGTGCCAGCTCCGGACTAGCGGGGGCGGAAGAAGAGACCCAGTACTTC
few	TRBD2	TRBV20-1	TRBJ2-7	CSANGVPSGYSYEQYF	TGCAGTGCGAACGGGGTCCCTAGCGGGTACTCCTACGAGCAGTACTTC
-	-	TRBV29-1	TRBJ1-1	CSVVGGADTEAFF	TGCAGCGTTGTGGGGGGGGCGGACACTGAAGCTTTCTTT
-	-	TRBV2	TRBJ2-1	CASSESHPFSYNEQFF	TGTGCCAGCAGTGAATCCCATCCGTTCTCCTACAATGAGCAGTTCTTC
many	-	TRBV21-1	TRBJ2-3	CASSTPFGTGPDTQYF	TGTGCCAGCAGCACCCCCTTCGGGACAGGCCCAGATACGCAGTATTTT
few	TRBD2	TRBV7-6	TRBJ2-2	CASSLGLAGGPNTGELFF	TGTGCCAGCAGCTTAGGACTAGCGGGAGGGCCGAACACCGGGGAGCTGTTTTTT
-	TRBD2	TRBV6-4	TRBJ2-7	CASSALAGGNEQYF	TGTGCCAGCAGTGCCTTAGCGGGAGGGAACGAGCAGTACTTC
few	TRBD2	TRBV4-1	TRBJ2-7	CASSQDLLAGGYLGF	TGCGCCAGCAGCCAAGACCTCCTAGCGGGGGGGTACCTAGGCTTC
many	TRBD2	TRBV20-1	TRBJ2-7	CSTRLAGSYEQYF	TGCAGTACACGACTAGCGGGATCCTACGAGCAGTACTTC
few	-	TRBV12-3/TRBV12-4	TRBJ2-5	CASSHGTGRHGTQYF	TGTGCCAGCAGCCACGGCACGGGACGGCATGGGACCCAGTACTTC
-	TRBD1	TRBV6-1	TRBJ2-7	CASSDWDSLSYEQYF	TGTGCCAGCAGTGACTGGGACAGCCTCTCCTACGAGCAGTACTTC
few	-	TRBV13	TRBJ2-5	CASSLGGSKETQYF	TGTGCCAGCAGCTTAGGCGGCAGCAAAGAGACCCAGTACTTC
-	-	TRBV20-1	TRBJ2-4	CSARKLGDNKNIQYF	TGCAGTGCGCGTAAATTAGGGGACAATAAAAACATTCAGTACTTC
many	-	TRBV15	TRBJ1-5	CATSRTGRVGNQPQHF	TGTGCCACCAGCAGAACGGGACGTGTGGGCAATCAGCCCCAGCATTTT
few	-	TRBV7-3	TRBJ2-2	CASSLYSATNTGELFF	TGTGCCAGCAGCTTATACTCGGCTACGAACACCGGGGAGCTGTTTTTT
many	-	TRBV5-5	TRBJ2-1	CASSFFLTRDQNINEQFF	TGTGCCAGCAGCTTTTTTCTCACCCGGGACCAGAACATTAATGAGCAGTTCTTC
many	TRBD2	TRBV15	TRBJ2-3	CATSPLPGTNYKTDTQYF	TGTGCCACCAGCCCTCTCCCCGGGACTAATTATAAAACAGATACGCAGTATTTT
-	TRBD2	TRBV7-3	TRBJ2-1	CASSLVAGSEQFF	TGTGCCAGCAGCCTCGTAGCGGGAAGTGAGCAGTTCTTC
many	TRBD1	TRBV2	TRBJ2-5	CASQGVGPQETQYF	TGTGCCAGTCAGGGGGTCGGTCCACAAGAGACCCAGTACTTC
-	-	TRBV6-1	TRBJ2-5	CASSHTLQGSAETQYF	TGTGCCAGCAGCCACACCCTTCAGGGTTCGGCAGAGACCCAGTACTTC
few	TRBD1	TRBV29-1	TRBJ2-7	CSVTDRGGYEQYF	TGCAGCGTCACCGACAGGGGCGGCTACGAGCAGTACTTC
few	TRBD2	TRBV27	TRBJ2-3	CASSVTSADTQYF	TGTGCCAGCAGTGTGACTAGCGCAGATACGCAGTATTTT
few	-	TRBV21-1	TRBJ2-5	CASSSAGGQEETQYF	TGTGCCAGCAGCTCGGCAGGGGGGCAAGAAGAGACCCAGTACTTC
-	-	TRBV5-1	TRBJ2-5	CASSFFSTQYF	TGCGCCAGCAGCTTTTTCTCGACCCAGTACTTC
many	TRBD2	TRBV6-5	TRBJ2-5	CASSYLAGEGETQYF	TGTGCCAGCAGTTACTTAGCGGGAGAGGGAGAGACCCAGTACTTC
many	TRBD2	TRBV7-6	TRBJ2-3	CASSLERGGTQYF	TGTGCCAGCAGCTTAGAACGGGGGGGCACGCAGTATTTT
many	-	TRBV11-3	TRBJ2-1	CASSLPVYASSYNEQFF	TGTGCCAGCAGCTTACCTGTATACGCAAGCTCCTACAATGAGCAGTTCTTC
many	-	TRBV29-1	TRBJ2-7	CSVEWEFSYEQYF	TGCAGCGTTGAATGGGAGTTCTCCTACGAGCAGTACTTC
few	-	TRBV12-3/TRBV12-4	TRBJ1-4	CASSFKLVRKYEKLFF	TGTGCCAGCAGTTTTAAGTTGGTCAGAAAGTATGAAAAACTGTTTTTT
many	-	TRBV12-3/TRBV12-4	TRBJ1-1	CASSSGGAEAFF	TGTGCCAGCAGTTCCGGTGGGGCTGAAGCTTTCTTT
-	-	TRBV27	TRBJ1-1	CASSTSGNTEAFF	TGTGCCAGCAGTACCTCAGGGAACACTGAAGCTTTCTTT
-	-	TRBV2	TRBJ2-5	CASQGEGVGTQYF	TGTGCCAGCCAGGGAGAGGGAGTGGGGACCCAGTACTTC
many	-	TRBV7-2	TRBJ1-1	CASSPEPHSSAFF	TGTGCCAGCAGCCCCGAGCCCCATTCCTCAGCTTTCTTT
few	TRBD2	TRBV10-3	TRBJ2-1	CAISEIGRESHNEQFF	TGTGCCATCAGTGAGATCGGGCGGGAGAGCCACAATGAGCAGTTCTTC
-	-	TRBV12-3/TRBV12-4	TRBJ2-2	CASIRPSVTGELFF	TGTGCCAGCATAAGGCCCTCAGTCACCGGGGAGCTGTTTTTT
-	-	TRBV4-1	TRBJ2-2	CASSQVTLSGELFF	TGCGCCAGCAGCCAAGTGACGCTTTCCGGGGAGCTGTTTTTT
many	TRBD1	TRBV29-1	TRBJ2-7	CSGSGGDRGYEQYF	TGCAGCGGATCGGGGGGGGACAGGGGCTACGAGCAGTACTTC
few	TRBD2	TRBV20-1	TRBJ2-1	CSAPSGRSYNEQFF	TGCAGTGCTCCTAGCGGGAGATCCTACAATGAGCAGTTCTTC
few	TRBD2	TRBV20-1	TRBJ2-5	CSARDPQRGLQETQYF	TGCAGTGCTAGAGATCCCCAGCGGGGCCTCCAAGAGACCCAGTACTTC